The 7 T cell receptor beta chains reported below all come from one sample, sequenced in a study of blood T cell repertoires in COVID-19. Assay: immunoSEQ multiplex PCR; the TCRdb copy retains only in-frame clones and omits some. The sample has a few hundred thousand clones, about 88% seen once. Input material: peripheral blood. Receptors were obtained from a man in his 60s who had recovered from COVID-19.

The J gene is TRBJ2-5, the V gene TRBV3-1 (or the pseudogene TRBV3-2); no definite D call. Germline V gene data show CDR1 as LGHDT and CDR2 as YNNKEL (reference sequence). V was trimmed by 3 bases and J by 5 bases, leaving 10 bases between them. The CDR3 length is 13 residues. The CDR3 region is CASSQLATETQYF. As DNA, the CDR3 is TGTGCCAGCAGCCAGTTAGCCACGGAGACCCAGTACTTC.

The chain recombines TRBV5-4 with TRBJ1-4, with 8 bases fitting TRBD1. The CDR3 runs 15 residues. The germline V gene has CDR1 SGHNT and CDR2 YYREEE (reference sequence). J lost 1 base, V lost 4 bases, and 3 bases had no gene match. Here the CDR3 DNA reads TGTGCCAGCAGCCCCGGACAGGGAACTAATGAAAAACTGTTTTTT. Translating it yields CASSPGQGTNEKLFF.

By sample share, this clone is medium-sized. CDR3 nucleotide sequence: TGTGCCAGCAGCCAAACGGGGGGACGTGACGAGCAGTACTTC. It encodes CASSQTGGRDEQYF. The chain joins TRBV4-2 to TRBJ2-7, with TRBD2 identical over 7 bases. CDR1 and CDR2 (germline): LGHNA, YNFKEQ. This CDR3 has 14 residues. J was trimmed by 5 bases and V by 2 bases; bases with no gene match: 6.

The rearrangement links TRBV7-3 to TRBJ2-3; D is unresolved. This CDR3 is built from 14 residues. Germline values: CDR1 SGHTA, CDR2 FQGTGA. Trimming pared 5 bases from V and 0 bases from J, leaving 9 bases between. The CDR3 sequence is CASSLSRSTDTQYF. The CDR3 coding sequence is TGTGCCAGCAGCCTGTCCCGTAGCACAGATACGCAGTATTTT.

The genes are TRBV7-2 and TRBJ2-7, with D tentatively TRBD1 (6 bases). Germline V CDR1 and CDR2: SGHTA, FQGNSA. V lost 0 bases and J 4 bases, leaving 16 bases between the germline ends. The CDR3 has 16 residues. The CDR3 DNA reads TGTGCCAGCAGCTTAGCCGCAGGGGCCTCCGGGTACGAGCAGTACTTC. This encodes CASSLAAGASGYEQYF.

The table lists this clone with a count of one. The gene calls are TRBV6-2 or TRBV6-3 and TRBJ2-7; 7 nucleotides align to TRBD2. V lost 0 bases and J lost 0; bases outside the gene matches: 2. Germline V gene data show CDR1 as MNHEY and CDR2 as SVGEGT. CDR3 size: 15 residues. In DNA, the CDR3 is TGTGCCAGCAGTTACTCACCTAGCGGCTCCTACGAGCAGTACTTC. Translated, it gives CASSYSPSGSYEQYF.

The chain is built from TRBV9 and TRBJ2-1, with 7 bases fitting TRBD2. Germline V lookup: CDR1 SGDLS, CDR2 YYNGEE. The J segment lost 1 base and the V segment lost 3 bases, leaving 4 bases of the junction unmatched. This CDR3 is 15 amino acids long. The CDR3 bases are TGTGCCAGCAGCGAAGTGGGGGGGTCCTACAATGAGCAGTTCTTC. It encodes CASSEVGGSYNEQFF.